This TCR beta chain was recorded in a study of T cell changes during pregnancy in multiple sclerosis. V lost 8 bases, J lost 4 bases, and 17 bases lay in between. Germline V gene data show CDR1 as SNHLY and CDR2 as FYNNEI. The CDR3 length is 14 residues. Some clones are missing from TCRdb's copy, which holds only in-frame ones; the method was immunoSEQ multiplex PCR. The sample holds some 60,000 clones, about nine tenths seen once. This specimen consisted of peripheral blood, obtained in the second trimester of pregnancy. The chain couples TRBV2 to TRBJ1-2; possibly TRBD1 for D (6 bases). This sequence was found in a female donor with multiple sclerosis, enrolled in a pregnancy study. The CDR3 DNA sequence: TGTGCCAGCTCCGGACAGATTTATACCTATGGCTACACCTTC. Protein sequence: CASSGQIYTYGYTF.